This entry lists 27 T cell receptor beta chains sequenced from one sample in a study of T cell responses to AZD1222 COVID-19 vaccine. Repertoires were generated with immunoSEQ multiplex PCR, while TCRdb's copy carries only in-frame clones and drops some. This table has about 110,000 clones, about 90% appearing once. Sequencing used peripheral blood, obtained 28 days after the second AZD1222 dose. All receptors derive from an adult who received the AZD1222 COVID-19 vaccine.

The gene calls are TRBV5-1 and TRBJ1-1; no clear D. Germline CDR1 is SGHRS and CDR2 is YFSETQ. This CDR3 contains 15 residues. The V and J ends lost 3 bases and 0 bases respectively, with 12 bases between them. The CDR3: CASSWAGRLNTEAFF. The DNA of the CDR3 is TGCGCCAGCAGCTGGGCTGGCAGGTTGAACACTGAAGCTTTCTTT.

The rearrangement links TRBV5-1 to TRBJ1-2; the match to TRBD1 covers 8 bases. The junction had 7 bases not matched to a gene; V was cut back by 0 bases and J by 3 bases. The germline gives CDR1 SGHRS, CDR2 YFSETQ. The CDR3 runs to 16 residues. In nucleotides, the CDR3 is TGCGCCAGCAGCTTGGACGGACAGGGTTTGGACTATGGCTACACCTTC. Amino acids: CASSLDGQGLDYGYTF.

Remarks on this clone: The final CDR3 position lacks the conserved phenylalanine or tryptophan, pointing to a likely read error. The limits of the CDR3 on the DNA are not certain, so only TCRdb's listed CDR3 is given. The rearrangement links TRBV12-3 or TRBV12-4 to TRBJ1-2. The CDR3 is 11 amino acids long, termini counted. CDR3 in amino acids: CASSWGDRKVL.

The rearrangement uses TRBV27 and TRBJ1-1; D gene ambiguous. The CDR3 runs to 13 residues. The germline V and J ends were trimmed by 5 bases and 7 bases, with 14 bases remaining between them. The germline gives CDR1 MNHEY, CDR2 SMNVEV (reference sequence). The CDR3 nucleotides read TGTGCCAGCAGTACCCGGGGTCCTTTTGAAGCTTTCTTT. The encoded protein is CASSTRGPFEAFF.

This rearrangement joins TRBV19 to TRBJ1-2; unclear D gene. This CDR3 is built from 15 residues. V was clipped by 6 bases and J by 0 bases, with 14 bases between them. CDR1 and CDR2 from the germline V gene are LNHDA and SQIVND (reference sequence). The CDR3 DNA is TGTGCCAGTAGAGCCTGGACCGGAGCTAACTATGGCTACACCTTC. Protein product: CASRAWTGANYGYTF.

In nucleotides, the CDR3 is TGTGCCAGCAGTCCATACACAGGGGAAATCTATAATTCACCCCTCCACTTT. The encoded protein is CASSPYTGEIYNSPLHF. The chain is built from TRBV27 and TRBJ1-6; 7 bases map to TRBD1. Germline assignment: CDR1 MNHEY and CDR2 SMNVEV (reference sequence). This CDR3 comprises 17 residues. V lost 5 bases to trimming and J lost 3 bases; unmatched junction nucleotides: 10.

The genes are TRBV11-2 and TRBJ1-1; D unresolved. Germline V gives CDR1 SGHAT, CDR2 FQNNGV. V lost 1 base, J lost 4 bases, and 4 bases lay in between. The CDR3 is 12 amino acids. The CDR3 loop reads CASSLGRTEAFF. For the CDR3, the DNA is TGTGCCAGCAGCTTAGGGCGCACTGAAGCTTTCTTT.

This rearrangement joins TRBV6-1 to TRBJ1-2, with TRBD1 identical over 7 bases. Per the germline V gene, CDR1 is MNHNS and CDR2 is SASEGT. The CDR3 has 15 residues. Trimming at V came to 3 bases and at J to 4 bases, leaving 8 bases not matched to a gene. CDR3 amino acids: CASSDLDRDVYGYTF. The CDR3 nucleotides read TGTGCCAGCAGTGACCTAGACAGGGACGTCTATGGCTACACCTTC.

The table lists this clone with a count of one. The V gene is TRBV29-1, the J gene TRBJ1-1; D call uncertain. The CDR3 has 14 amino acids. Germline V lookup: CDR1 SQVTM, CDR2 ANQGSEA. V lost 3 bases to trimming and J lost 1 base, with 12 bases between them. The CDR3 spells CSVEDRRGNTEAFF. DNA for the CDR3: TGCAGCGTTGAGGACCGAAGAGGGAACACTGAAGCTTTCTTT.

CDR3 protein: CASSERGGDTIYF. DNA of the CDR3: TGTGCCAGCAGTGAAAGGGGGGGAGACACCATATATTTT. V gene TRBV6-1 combines with J gene TRBJ1-3; D may be TRBD1 (6 bases). V dropped 2 bases and J dropped 8 bases, with 10 bases sitting between them. The V gene's germline CDR1 is MNHNS and CDR2 SASEGT. This CDR3 has 13 amino acids.

This clone was counted a single time. The gene calls are TRBV5-1 and TRBJ2-3, with D unresolved. The V end lost 2 bases, the J end lost 0 bases, and 7 bases lay between the germline ends. Germline CDR1 SGHRS, CDR2 YFSETQ. The CDR3 is 14 amino acids. CDR3 amino acids: CASSLQPSTDTQYF. For the CDR3, the DNA is TGCGCCAGCAGCTTACAGCCTAGCACAGATACGCAGTATTTT. Looking up the rest from reference TRBV5-1 and TRBJ2-3 gives the full variable domain: KAGVTQTPRYLIKTRGQQVTLSCSPISGHRSVSWYQQTPGQGLQFLFEYFSETQRNKGNFPGRFSGRQFSNSRSEMNVSTLELGDSALYLCASSLQPSTDTQYFGPGTRLTVL.

DNA for the CDR3: TGTGCCAGCAGTTCCGGACAGGGGGACACCATATATTTT. Translated, it gives CASSSGQGDTIYF. V and J are TRBV27 and TRBJ1-3; 10 nucleotides align to TRBD1. The germline V gene encodes CDR1 MNHEY and CDR2 SMNVEV (reference sequence). The CDR3 covers 13 residues. With V trimmed by 4 bases and J by 8 bases, 2 bases remained unmatched.

The chain joins TRBV15 to TRBJ2-5; no reliable D call. Trimming took off 0 bases at V and 5 bases at J, with 7 bases between the two ends. CDR1 LNHNV and CDR2 YYDKDF come from the germline V gene (reference sequence). CDR3 length equals 13 residues. Here the CDR3 DNA reads TGTGCCACCAGCAGAGAGGTGGGGGAGACCCAGTACTTC. This encodes CATSREVGETQYF.

About this clone: This CDR3 is also generated by other DNA sequences in the sample. This rearrangement joins TRBV5-1 to TRBJ1-5; D call uncertain. Germline V gene data show CDR1 as SGHRS and CDR2 as YFSETQ. The CDR3 is 13 amino acids. Trimming took 0 bases from V and 5 from J, leaving 6 bases between them. This CDR3 reads CASSLAGDQPQHF. The CDR3 DNA reads as TGCGCCAGCAGCTTGGCCGGGGATCAGCCCCAGCATTTT.

The rearrangement links TRBV6-5 to TRBJ1-2, with D perhaps TRBD1 (6 bases). The V end lost 7 bases, the J end lost 7 bases, and 10 bases lay between the germline ends. The CDR3 totals 11 residues. Germline CDR1 MNHEY, CDR2 SVGAGI. CDR3 DNA sequence: TGTGCCAGCACCAGGGGTATTGGCTACACCTTC. Translation: CASTRGIGYTF.

This clone was seen a single time. The chain carries TRBV7-8 and TRBJ1-5; D gene uncertain. The CDR3 loop spans 13 amino acids. V dropped 1 base and J dropped 6 bases, with 7 bases sitting between them. Germline CDR1 and CDR2: SGHVS and FQNEAQ. The CDR3 DNA reads TGTGCCAGCAGCTTAGGTCCAGCTCAGCCCCAGCATTTT. It is translated as CASSLGPAQPQHF.

The CDR3 sequence: CASSLRQGGTEAFF. For the CDR3, the DNA is TGTGCCAGCAGCTTGCGACAGGGGGGCACTGAAGCTTTCTTT. V usage is TRBV11-1 and J usage is TRBJ1-1; 9 nucleotides match TRBD1. Germline V CDR1 and CDR2: SGHAT, FQDESV (reference sequence). This CDR3 is 14 amino acids long. With V trimmed by 3 bases and J by 4 bases, 3 bases remained unmatched.

The chain recombines TRBV25-1 with TRBJ1-5; possibly TRBD1 for D (6 bases). The V gene's germline CDR1 is MGHDK and CDR2 SYGVNS. The V gene lost 1 base and the J gene lost 1 base, with 11 bases spanning the gap. This CDR3 region has 16 residues. The CDR3 nucleotides read TGTGCCAGCAGTGAATTGGAAACAGGGAGCAATCAGCCCCAGCATTTT. Protein product: CASSELETGSNQPQHF.

The chain carries TRBV10-3 and TRBJ2-4, with no clear D. In germline, CDR1 is ENHRY, CDR2 SYGVKD. The CDR3 consists of 14 residues. V was pared by 0 bases and J by 1 base, with 4 bases between. The CDR3 is CAISESTAKNIQYF. The CDR3 nucleotides read TGTGCCATCAGTGAGTCGACGGCCAAAAACATTCAGTACTTC.

This chain joins TRBV11-2 and TRBJ2-7; D remains ambiguous. This CDR3 is built from 14 residues. Trimming left V 1 base short and J 0 bases short, with 7 bases between. In germline, CDR1 is SGHAT, CDR2 FQNNGV. CDR3 in amino acids: CASSLGPDSYEQYF. Written as DNA, the CDR3 is TGTGCCAGCAGCTTAGGGCCAGACTCCTACGAGCAGTACTTC.

This clone occurred many times. The chain has TRBV4-1 and TRBJ1-5; D not certain. The length of the CDR3 is 16 residues. Trimming took off 0 bases at V and 3 bases at J, with 12 bases between the two ends. Germline-derived CDR1 and CDR2 are MGHRA and YSYEKL. Written as DNA, the CDR3 is TGCGCCAGCAGCCAAGATTTTGGGCAGCTCAATCAGCCCCAGCATTTT. Its protein product is CASSQDFGQLNQPQHF.

In this sample, this clone turned up a few times. The chain uses TRBV14 and TRBJ1-2, with 11 positions matching TRBD1. V gave up 6 bases and J gave up 8 bases; unmatched junction bases: 8. The CDR3 is 14 amino acids. Germline V gene lookup returns CDR1 SGHDN and CDR2 FVKESK. The CDR3 loop reads CASSGGQGARGYTF. DNA of the CDR3: TGTGCCAGCAGTGGAGGACAGGGGGCGCGGGGCTACACCTTC.

The chain couples TRBV10-3 to TRBJ2-2; no clear D. The V and J ends lost 8 bases and 0 bases respectively, with 1 base between them. This CDR3 has 11 amino acids. Germline CDR1 and CDR2: ENHRY and SYGVKD. The CDR3 bases are TGTGCCATCTCGAACACCGGGGAGCTGTTTTTT. Encoded protein: CAISNTGELFF.

This rearrangement joins TRBV28 to TRBJ1-5; D is unclear. V lost 6 bases to trimming and J lost 4 bases, with 7 bases between them. Looked up from germline, CDR1 is MDHEN and CDR2 is SYDVKM. The CDR3 runs 12 residues. The CDR3 DNA sequence: TGTGCCAGCAGCCCTGTTAATCAGCCCCAGCATTTT. This codes for CASSPVNQPQHF.

This chain links TRBV3-1 (or the pseudogene TRBV3-2) with TRBJ1-1; D is possibly TRBD1 (5 bases). With 2 bases removed from V and 4 bases from J, the gap between germline ends came to 11 bases. The CDR3 is 14 residues long. The germline V gene encodes CDR1 LGHDT and CDR2 YNNKEL (reference sequence). The CDR3 loop reads CASSQSGRGTEAFF. CDR3 nucleotide sequence: TGTGCCAGCAGCCAATCGGGTAGGGGCACTGAAGCTTTCTTT.

The chain is built from TRBV6-2 or TRBV6-3 and TRBJ1-5, with 9 bases matching TRBD1. There are 14 residues in the CDR3. Germline trimming cut 6 bases from V and 2 bases from J; bases unmatched to any gene: 2. Germline CDR1 MNHEY, CDR2 SVGEGT. This CDR3 reads CASSRTGGNQPQHF. In DNA form, the CDR3 reads TGTGCCAGCAGCCGGACAGGGGGCAATCAGCCCCAGCATTTT.

The V and J genes are TRBV12-5 and TRBJ1-3, with a weak D call TRBD1 (6 bases). V lost 6 bases to trimming and J lost 4 bases, with 16 bases between them. The germline gives CDR1 LGHNT, CDR2 FRNRAP. CDR3 size: 15 residues. The CDR3 coding sequence is TGTGCTAGTGGCACAGGGTTAGGGGGAGGAAACACCATATATTTT. Amino acids: CASGTGLGGGNTIYF.